Below, one T cell receptor (beta chain) is given with its context. The antigen this receptor binds is unknown. The input lacks base qualities; no much larger clone sits a single base away. This record comes from a study of blood T cell repertoires in COVID-19 (dated by TCRdb to 2020 to 2021). A note on the overall study: The collaborator samples originated in the United States, Italy and Spain and spanned the acute and convalescent phases of COVID-19. The prospective study material was composed of cDNA or gDNA derived from T cells, B-cell-depleted T cells, or PBMCs. Subjects who had been exposed to COVID-19, were actively infected with it, or had recovered from it provided the deeply sampled blood TCRbeta repertoires that made up the dataset. The repertoires were released in a freely available public database intended as a resource for research on the immune response to SARS-CoV-2. The samples were drawn from the first 160 participants of the ongoing ImmuneRACE study and from about 1,200 subjects provided by 6 global collaborators. Nearly every sample came with metadata listing a de-identified subject ID, COVID-19 status, age in years and sex. Where available, HLA class I and class II types were taken from metadata supplied by the sample provider and were not determined by assay-based typing.

TCRbeta CDR3 regions were amplified from genomic DNA using the immunoSEQ Assay, a bias-controlled multiplex PCR. Concerning the study's data processing: The number of nucleated cells in each sample was estimated by amplification of reference gene primers within the assay. To quantify the absolute abundance of each unique TCRbeta CDR3 rearrangement, sequence reads were collapsed and filtered. For each sample, productive Simpson clonality was calculated as the square root of Simpson's diversity index over productive rearrangements. TCRdb mirrors the immuneACCESS table, restricted to in-frame sequences. Some clones are absent from its copies; in checked studies, under half trace to an unresolved V gene, and the reason for the others is unknown. V and J calls and clone size follow that table, whereas D and trimming were derived from the DNA. The sample data list about 59,000 clones, and 75% to 85% of these were observed just once. Of the sample, about 16% is held by the ten largest clones.

Reading from cysteine to phenylalanine, the CDR3 counts 12 amino acids. Of all the DNA, just the CDR3 is kept, 36 bases in frame from base 1. Deletion took 9 bases off V and 5 bases off J, with a span of 12 bases between the germline ends. The germline V gene encodes CDR1 MNHEY and CDR2 SVGAGI. Points the paper makes about the study in general: The amount of clinical and demographic metadata varied by source and participant and was provided uncurated.

Whole blood was collected in K2EDTA tubes by collaborating institutions according to the institutions' own protocols. For TCRbeta analysis, collaborators shipped samples in one of three forms: frozen whole blood, isolated PBMCs, or DNA extracted from either of those sample types. The receptor comes from a human donor in a cohort sampled during active COVID-19. Rearrangement joined TRBV6-5 to TRBJ2-3; D gene: possibly TRBD1, on 6 matching bases. Sequencing was performed on peripheral blood. The bases are TGTGCCAGGCCCAGGGGCGGAGATACGCAGTATTTT. Its protein is CARPRGGDTQYF.